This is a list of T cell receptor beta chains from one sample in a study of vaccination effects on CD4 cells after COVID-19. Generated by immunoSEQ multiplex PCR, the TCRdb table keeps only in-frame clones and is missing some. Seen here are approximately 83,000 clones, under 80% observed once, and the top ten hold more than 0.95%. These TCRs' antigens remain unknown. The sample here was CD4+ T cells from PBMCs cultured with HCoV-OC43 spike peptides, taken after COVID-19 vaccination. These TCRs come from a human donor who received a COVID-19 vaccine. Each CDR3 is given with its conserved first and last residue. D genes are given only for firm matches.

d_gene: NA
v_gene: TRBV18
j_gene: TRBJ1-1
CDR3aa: CASSPSSENTEAFF

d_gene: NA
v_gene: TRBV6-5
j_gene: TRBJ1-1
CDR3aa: CASSETVLAFF

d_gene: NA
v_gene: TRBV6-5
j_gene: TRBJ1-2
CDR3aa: CASSPNRDMYYGYTF

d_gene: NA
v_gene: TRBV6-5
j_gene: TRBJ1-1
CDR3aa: CASRGGIWDTEAFF

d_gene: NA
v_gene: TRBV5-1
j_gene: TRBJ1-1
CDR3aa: CASSSGSRRVNTEAFF

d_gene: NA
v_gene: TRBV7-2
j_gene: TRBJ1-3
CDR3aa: CASSLLGGISGNTIYF

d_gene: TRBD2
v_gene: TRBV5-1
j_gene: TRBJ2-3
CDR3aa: CASSALISGGADTQYF

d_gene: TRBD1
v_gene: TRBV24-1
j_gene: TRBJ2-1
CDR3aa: CATSGGQGNRYNEQFF

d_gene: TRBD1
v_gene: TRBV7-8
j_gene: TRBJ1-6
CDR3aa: CASSIGTGVISPLHF

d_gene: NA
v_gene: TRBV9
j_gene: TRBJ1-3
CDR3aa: CASSVESRESTIYF

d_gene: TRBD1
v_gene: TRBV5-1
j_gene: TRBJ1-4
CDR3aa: CASSPGTANEKLFF

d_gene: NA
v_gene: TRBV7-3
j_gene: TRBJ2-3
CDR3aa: CASSLGGGEADTQYF

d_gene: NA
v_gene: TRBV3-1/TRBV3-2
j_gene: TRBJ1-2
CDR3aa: CASGDSRLNYGYTF

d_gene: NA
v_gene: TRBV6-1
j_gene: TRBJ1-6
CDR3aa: CASSENSYNSPLHF

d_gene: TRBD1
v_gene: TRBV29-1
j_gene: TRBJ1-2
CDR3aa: CSVEPGQQGYTF

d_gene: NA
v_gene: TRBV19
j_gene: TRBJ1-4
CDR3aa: CASSLGQATNEKLFF

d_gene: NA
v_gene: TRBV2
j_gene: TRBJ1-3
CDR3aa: CASRTGAGNTIYF

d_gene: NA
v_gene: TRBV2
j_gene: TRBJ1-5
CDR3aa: CASSENGGGQPQHF

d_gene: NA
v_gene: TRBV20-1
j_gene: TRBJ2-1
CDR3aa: CSGRRDEQFF

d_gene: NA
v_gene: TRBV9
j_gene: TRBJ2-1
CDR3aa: CASSVVWGGNNEQFF

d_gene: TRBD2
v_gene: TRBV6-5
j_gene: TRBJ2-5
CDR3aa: CASSYRGGPGETQYF

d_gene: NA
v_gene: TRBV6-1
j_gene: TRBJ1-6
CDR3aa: CASSERPLLFLHF

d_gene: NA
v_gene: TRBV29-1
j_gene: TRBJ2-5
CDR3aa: CSVGLTGLQETQYF

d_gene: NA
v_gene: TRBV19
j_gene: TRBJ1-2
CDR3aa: CASNDRLYGYTF

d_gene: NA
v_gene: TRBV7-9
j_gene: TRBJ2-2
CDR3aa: CASSLVGAPNTGELFF

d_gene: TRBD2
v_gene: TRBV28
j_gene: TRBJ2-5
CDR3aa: CASIPARRGGRETQYF

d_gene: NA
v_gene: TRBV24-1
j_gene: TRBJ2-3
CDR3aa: CATSDLRGAGDTQYF

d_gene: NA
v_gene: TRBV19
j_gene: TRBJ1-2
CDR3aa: CASSWVANYGYTF

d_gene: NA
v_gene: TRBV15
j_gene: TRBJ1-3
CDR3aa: CATSRNYGTPGPGNTIYF

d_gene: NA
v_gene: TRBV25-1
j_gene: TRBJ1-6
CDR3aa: CASSEGKASFNSPLHF

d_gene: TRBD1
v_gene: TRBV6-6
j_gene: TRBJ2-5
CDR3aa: CASSYQGQGQETQYF

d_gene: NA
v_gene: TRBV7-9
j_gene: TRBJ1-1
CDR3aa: CASMLNTLYTEAFF

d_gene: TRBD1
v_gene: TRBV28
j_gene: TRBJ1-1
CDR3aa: CASTSRDRDRDTEAFF

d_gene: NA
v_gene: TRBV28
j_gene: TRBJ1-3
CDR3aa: CASRTTAGTIYF

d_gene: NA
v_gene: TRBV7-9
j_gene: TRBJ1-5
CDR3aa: CASSHDSYQPQHF

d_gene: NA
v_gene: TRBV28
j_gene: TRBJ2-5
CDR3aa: CASSLRTGGETQYF

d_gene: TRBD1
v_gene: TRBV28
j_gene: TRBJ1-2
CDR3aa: CASSAKTAHLAKQGARGYTF

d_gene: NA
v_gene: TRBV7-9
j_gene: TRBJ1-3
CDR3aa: CASSLFPPTGDTIYF

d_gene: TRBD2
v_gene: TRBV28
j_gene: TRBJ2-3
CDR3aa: CASSPTAGGRADTQYF

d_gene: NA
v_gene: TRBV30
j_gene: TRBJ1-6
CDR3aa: CAWTDYNSPLHF

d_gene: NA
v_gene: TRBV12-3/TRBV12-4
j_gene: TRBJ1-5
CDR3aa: CASSLQGNQPQHF

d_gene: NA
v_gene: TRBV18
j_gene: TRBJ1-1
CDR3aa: CASSESGNTEAFF

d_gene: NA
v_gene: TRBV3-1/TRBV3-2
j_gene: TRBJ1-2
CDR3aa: CASSQDLSHGGLLGYTF

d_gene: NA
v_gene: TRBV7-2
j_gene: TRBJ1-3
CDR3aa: CASSLVKFGLSGNTIYF

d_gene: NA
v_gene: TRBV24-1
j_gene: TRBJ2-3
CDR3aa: CATSAGTDTQYF

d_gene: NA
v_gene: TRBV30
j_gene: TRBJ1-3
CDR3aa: CAWSAPGTSSGNTIYF